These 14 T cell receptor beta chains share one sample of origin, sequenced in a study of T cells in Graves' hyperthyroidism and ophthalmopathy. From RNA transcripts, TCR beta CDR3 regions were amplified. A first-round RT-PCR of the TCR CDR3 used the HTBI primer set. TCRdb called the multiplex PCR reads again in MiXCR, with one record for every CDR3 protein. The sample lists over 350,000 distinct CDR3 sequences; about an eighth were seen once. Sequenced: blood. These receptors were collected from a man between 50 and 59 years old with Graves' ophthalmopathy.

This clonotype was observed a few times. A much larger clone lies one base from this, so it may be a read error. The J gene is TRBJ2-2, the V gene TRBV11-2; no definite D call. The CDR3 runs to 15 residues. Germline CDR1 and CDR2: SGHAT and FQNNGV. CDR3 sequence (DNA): TGTGCCGGCAGAACCTTGACCATGAACACCGGGGAGCTGTTTTTT. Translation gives CAGRTLTMNTGELFF.

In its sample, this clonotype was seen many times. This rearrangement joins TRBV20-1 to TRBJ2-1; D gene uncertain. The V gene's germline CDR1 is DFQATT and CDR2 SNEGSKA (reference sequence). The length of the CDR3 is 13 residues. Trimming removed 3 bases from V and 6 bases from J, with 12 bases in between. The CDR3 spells CSASLLQPNEQFF. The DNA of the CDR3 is TGCAGTGCTAGCCTACTACAACCCAATGAGCAGTTCTTC.

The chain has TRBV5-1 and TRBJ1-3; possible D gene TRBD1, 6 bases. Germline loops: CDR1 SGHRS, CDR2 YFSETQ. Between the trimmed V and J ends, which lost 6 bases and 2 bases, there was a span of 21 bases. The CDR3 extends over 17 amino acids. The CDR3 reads CASIVLRTALTGNTIYF. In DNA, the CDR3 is TGCGCCAGCATCGTCTTACGGACAGCTTTAACTGGAAACACCATATATTTT.

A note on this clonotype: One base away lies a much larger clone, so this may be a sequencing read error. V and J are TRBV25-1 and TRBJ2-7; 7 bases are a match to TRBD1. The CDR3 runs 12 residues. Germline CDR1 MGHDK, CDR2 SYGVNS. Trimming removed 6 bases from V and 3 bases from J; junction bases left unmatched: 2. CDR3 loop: CASSGQVYEQYF. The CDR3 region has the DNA TGTGCCAGCAGCGGACAGGTCTACGAGCAGTACTTC.

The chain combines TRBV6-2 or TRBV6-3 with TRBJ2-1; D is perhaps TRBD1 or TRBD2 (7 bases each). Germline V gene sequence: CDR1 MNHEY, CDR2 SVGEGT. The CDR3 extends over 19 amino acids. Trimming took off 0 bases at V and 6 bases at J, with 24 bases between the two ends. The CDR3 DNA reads TGTGCCAGCAGTTACTCGCTTTCCCGGAGGCAGGGGGGGTCCAATGAGCAGTTCTTC. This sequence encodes CASSYSLSRRQGGSNEQFF.

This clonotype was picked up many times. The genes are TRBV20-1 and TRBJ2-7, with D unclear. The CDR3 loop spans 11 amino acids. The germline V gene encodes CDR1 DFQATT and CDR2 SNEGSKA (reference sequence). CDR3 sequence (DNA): TGCAGCATCTTAGCCTCCTACGAGCAGTACTTC. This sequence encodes CSILASYEQYF.

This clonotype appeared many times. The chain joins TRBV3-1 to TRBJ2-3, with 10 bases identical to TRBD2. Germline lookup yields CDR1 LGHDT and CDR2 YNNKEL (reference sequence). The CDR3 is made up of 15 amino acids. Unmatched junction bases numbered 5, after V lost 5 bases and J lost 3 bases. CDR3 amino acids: CASSKAGGKTDTQYF. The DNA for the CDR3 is TGTGCCAGCAGCAAAGCGGGAGGGAAGACAGATACGCAGTATTTT.

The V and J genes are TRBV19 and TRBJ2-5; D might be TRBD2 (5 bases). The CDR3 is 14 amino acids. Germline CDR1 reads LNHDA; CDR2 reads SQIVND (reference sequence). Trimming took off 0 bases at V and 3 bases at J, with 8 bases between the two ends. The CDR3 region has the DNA TGTGCCAGTAGTATAGACGGGATTGAAGAGACCCAGTACTTC. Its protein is CASSIDGIEETQYF.

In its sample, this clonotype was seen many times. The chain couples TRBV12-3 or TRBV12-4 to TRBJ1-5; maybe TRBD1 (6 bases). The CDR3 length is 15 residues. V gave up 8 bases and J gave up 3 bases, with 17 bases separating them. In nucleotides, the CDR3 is TGTGCCAGCGGGGGCGGGGGGTCGATCAATCAGCCCCAGCATTTT. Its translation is CASGGGGSINQPQHF.

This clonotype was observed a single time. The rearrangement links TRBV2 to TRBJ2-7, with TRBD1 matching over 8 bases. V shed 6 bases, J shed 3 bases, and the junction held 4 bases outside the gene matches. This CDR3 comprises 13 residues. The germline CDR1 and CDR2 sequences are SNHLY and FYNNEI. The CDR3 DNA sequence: TGTGCCAGCAGGCCGGGACAGGTCTACGAGCAGTACTTC. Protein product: CASRPGQVYEQYF.

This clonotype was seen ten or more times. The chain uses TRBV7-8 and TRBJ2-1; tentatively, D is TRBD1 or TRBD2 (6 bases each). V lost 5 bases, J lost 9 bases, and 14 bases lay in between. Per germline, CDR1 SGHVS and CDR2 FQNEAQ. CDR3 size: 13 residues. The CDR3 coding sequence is TGTGCCAGCAGCCCACTAAAGGGGGGTGAGCAGTTCTTC. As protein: CASSPLKGGEQFF. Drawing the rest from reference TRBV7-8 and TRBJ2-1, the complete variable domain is GAGVSQSPRYKVAKRGQDVALRCDPISGHVSLFWYQQALGQGPEFLTYFQNEAQLDKSGLPSDRFFAERPEGSVSTLKIQRTQQEDSAVYLCASSPLKGGEQFFGPGTRLTVL.

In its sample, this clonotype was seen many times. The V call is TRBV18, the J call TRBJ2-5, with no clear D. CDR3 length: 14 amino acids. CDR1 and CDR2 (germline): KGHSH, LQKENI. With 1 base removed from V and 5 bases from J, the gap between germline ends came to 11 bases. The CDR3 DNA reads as TGTGCCAGCTCACCACTGGACCTTGGGGAGACCCAGTACTTC. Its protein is CASSPLDLGETQYF.

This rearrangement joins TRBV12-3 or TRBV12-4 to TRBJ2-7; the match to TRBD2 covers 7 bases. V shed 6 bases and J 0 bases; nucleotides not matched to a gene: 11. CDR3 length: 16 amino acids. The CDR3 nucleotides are TGTGCCAGCAGGGGGAACCTAGCGGCGAGCTCCTACGAGCAGTACTTC. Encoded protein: CASRGNLAASSYEQYF.

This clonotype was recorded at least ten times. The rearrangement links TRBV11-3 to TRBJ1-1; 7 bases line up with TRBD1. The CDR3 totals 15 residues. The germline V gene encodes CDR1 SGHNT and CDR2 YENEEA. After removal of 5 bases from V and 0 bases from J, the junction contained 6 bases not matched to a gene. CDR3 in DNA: TGTGCCAGCAGCCAAGGGACAGCCATGAACACTGAAGCTTTCTTT. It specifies CASSQGTAMNTEAFF.